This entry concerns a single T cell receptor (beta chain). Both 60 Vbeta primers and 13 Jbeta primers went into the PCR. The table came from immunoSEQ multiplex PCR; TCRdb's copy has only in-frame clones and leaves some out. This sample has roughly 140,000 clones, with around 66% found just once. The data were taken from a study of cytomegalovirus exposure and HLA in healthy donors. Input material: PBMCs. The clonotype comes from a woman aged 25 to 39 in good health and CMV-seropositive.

CDR3 sequence: CASSSTGGGGYGYTF. The CDR3, as DNA: TGTGCCAGCAGTTCGACAGGGGGCGGAGGCTATGGCTACACCTTC. The chain uses TRBV2 and TRBJ1-2; TRBD1 agrees at 10 bases. Losses at the gene ends were 5 bases for V and 4 bases for J; bases not matched to a gene: 7. Germline values: CDR1 SNHLY, CDR2 FYNNEI. This CDR3 is built from 15 residues. Full variable domain (remainder filled in from reference TRBV2 and TRBJ1-2): EPEVTQTPSHQVTQMGQEVILRCVPISNHLYFYWYRQILGQKVEFLVSFYNNEISEKSEIFDDQFSVERPDGSNFTLKIRSTKLEDSAMYFCASSSTGGGGYGYTFGSGTRLTVV.